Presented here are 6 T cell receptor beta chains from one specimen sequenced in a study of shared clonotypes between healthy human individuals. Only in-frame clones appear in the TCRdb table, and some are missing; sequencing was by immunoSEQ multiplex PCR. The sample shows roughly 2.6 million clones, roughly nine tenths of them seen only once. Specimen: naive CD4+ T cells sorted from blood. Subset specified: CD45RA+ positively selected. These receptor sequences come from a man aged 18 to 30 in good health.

The CDR3 sequence is CASSQDRDRKTQYF. Written as DNA, the CDR3 is TGTGCCAGCAGTCAGGACAGGGACAGGAAAACGCAGTATTTT. This rearrangement joins TRBV28 to TRBJ2-3; 8 nucleotides line up with TRBD1. Germline CDR1 reads MDHEN; CDR2 reads SYDVKM. The CDR3 has 14 residues. Unmatched junction bases numbered 10, after V lost 5 bases and J lost 9 bases. The full variable domain, in which reference TRBV28 and TRBJ2-3 provide the parts outside the CDR3, is DVKVTQSSRYLVKRTGEKVFLECVQDMDHENMFWYRQDPGLGLRLIYFSYDVKMKEKGDIPEGYSVSREKKERFSLILESASTNQTSMYLCASSQDRDRKTQYFGPGTRLTVL.

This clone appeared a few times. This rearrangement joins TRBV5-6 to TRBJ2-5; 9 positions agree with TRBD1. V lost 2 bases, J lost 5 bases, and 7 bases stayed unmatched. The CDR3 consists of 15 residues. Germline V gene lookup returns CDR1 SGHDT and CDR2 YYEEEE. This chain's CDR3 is CASSFGQGSWETQYF. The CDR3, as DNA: TGTGCCAGCAGCTTTGGACAGGGGTCCTGGGAGACCCAGTACTTC. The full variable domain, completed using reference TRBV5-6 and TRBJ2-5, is DAGVTQSPTHLIKTRGQQVTLRCSPKSGHDTVSWYQQALGQGPQFIFQYYEEEERQRGNFPDRFSGHQFPNYSSELNVNALLLGDSALYLCASSFGQGSWETQYFGPGTRLLVL.

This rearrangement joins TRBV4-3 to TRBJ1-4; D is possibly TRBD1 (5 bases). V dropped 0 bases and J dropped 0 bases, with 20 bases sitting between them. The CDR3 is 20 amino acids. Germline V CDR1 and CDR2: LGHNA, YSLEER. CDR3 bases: TGCGCCAGCAGCCAAGAACGGGGGGATATCAGTACTGCAACTAATGAAAAACTGTTTTTT. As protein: CASSQERGDISTATNEKLFF.

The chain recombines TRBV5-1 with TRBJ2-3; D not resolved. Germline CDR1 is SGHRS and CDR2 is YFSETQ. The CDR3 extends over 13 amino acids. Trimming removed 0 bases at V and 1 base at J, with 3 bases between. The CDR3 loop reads CASSLERTDTQYF. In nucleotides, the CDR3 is TGCGCCAGCAGCTTGGAACGCACAGATACGCAGTATTTT. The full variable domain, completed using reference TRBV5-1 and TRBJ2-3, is KAGVTQTPRYLIKTRGQQVTLSCSPISGHRSVSWYQQTPGQGLQFLFEYFSETQRNKGNFPGRFSGRQFSNSRSEMNVSTLELGDSALYLCASSLERTDTQYFGPGTRLTVL.

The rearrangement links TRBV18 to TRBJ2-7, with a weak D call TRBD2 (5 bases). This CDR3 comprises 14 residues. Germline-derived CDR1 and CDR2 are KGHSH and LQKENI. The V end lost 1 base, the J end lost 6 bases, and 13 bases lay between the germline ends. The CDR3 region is CASSPLDPGTEQYF. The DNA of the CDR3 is TGTGCCAGCTCACCACTAGATCCGGGAACCGAGCAGTACTTC. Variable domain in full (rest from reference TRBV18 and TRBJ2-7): NAGVMQNPRHLVRRRGQEARLRCSPMKGHSHVYWYRQLPEEGLKFMVYLQKENIIDESGMPKERFSAEFPKEGPSILRIQQVVRGDSAAYFCASSPLDPGTEQYFGPGTRLTVT.

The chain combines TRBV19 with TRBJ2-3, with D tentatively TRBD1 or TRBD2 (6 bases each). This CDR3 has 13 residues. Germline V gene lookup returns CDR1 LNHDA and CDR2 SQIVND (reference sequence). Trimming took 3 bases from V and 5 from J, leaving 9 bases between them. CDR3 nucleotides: TGTGCCAGTAGTATCGGGGGCATAGATACGCAGTATTTT. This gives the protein CASSIGGIDTQYF.